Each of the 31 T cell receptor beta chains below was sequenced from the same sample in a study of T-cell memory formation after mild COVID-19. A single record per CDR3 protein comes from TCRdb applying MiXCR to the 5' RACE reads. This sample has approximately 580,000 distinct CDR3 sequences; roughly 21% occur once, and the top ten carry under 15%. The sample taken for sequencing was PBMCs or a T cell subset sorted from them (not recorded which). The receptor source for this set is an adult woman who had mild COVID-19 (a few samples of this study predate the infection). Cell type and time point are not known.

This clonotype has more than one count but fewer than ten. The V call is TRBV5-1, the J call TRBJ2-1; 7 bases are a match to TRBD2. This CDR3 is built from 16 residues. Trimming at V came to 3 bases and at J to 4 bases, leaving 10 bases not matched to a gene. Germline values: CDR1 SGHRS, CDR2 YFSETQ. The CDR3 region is CASSSGGGEVYNEQFF. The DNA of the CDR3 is TGCGCCAGCAGCTCGGGAGGCGGGGAGGTATACAATGAGCAGTTCTTC.

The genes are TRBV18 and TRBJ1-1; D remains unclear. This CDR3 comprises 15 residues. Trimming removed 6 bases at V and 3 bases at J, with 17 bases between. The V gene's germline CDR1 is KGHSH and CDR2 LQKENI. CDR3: CASSARVSEDTEAFF. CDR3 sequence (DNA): TGTGCCAGCTCCGCACGGGTCTCAGAGGACACTGAAGCTTTCTTT.

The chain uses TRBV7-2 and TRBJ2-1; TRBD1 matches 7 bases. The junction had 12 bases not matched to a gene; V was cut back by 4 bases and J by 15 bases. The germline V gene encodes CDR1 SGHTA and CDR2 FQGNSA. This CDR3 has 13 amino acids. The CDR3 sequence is CASSSTSGTDPFF. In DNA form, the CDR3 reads TGTGCCAGCAGCTCGACCTCCGGGACAGACCCGTTCTTC. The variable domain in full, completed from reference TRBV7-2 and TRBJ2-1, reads GAGVSQSPSNKVTEKGKDVELRCDPISGHTALYWYRQSLGQGLEFLIYFQGNSAPDKSGLPSDRFSAERTGGSVSTLTIQRTQQEDSAVYLCASSSTSGTDPFFGPGTRLTVL.

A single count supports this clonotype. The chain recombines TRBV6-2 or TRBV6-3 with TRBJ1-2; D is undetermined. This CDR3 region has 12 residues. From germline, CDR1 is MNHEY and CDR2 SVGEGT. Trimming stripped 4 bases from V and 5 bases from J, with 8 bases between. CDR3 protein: CASSSDPYGYTF. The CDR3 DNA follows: TGTGCCAGCAGTTCAGACCCGTATGGCTACACCTTC.

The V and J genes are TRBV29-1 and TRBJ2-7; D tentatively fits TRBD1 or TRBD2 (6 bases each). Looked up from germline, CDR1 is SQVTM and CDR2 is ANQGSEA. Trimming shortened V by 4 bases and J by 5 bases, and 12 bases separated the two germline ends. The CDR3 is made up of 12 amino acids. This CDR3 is CSVGRDTHEQYF. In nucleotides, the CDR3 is TGCAGCGTTGGGCGGGACACCCACGAGCAGTACTTC.

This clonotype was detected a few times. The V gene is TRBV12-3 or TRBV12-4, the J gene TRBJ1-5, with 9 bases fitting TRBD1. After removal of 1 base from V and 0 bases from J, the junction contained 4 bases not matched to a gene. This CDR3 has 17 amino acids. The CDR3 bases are TGTGCCAGCAGTTTAGGGACAGGGGCCCTTAGCAATCAGCCCCAGCATTTT. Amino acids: CASSLGTGALSNQPQHF.

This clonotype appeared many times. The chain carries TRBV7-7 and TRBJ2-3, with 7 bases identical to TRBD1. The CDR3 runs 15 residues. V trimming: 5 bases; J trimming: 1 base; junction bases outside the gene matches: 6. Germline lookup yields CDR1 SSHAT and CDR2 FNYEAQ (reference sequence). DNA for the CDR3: TGTGCCAGCAGCCCCGGACAGGCACGCACAGATACGCAGTATTTT. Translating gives CASSPGQARTDTQYF.

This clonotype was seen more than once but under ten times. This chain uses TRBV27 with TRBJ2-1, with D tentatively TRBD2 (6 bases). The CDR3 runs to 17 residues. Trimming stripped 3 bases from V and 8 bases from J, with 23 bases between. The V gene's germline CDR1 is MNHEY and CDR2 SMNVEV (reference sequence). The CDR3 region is CASSFSPGTPTYDEQFF. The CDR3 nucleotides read TGTGCCAGCAGTTTCTCCCCCGGGACTCCCACCTATGATGAGCAGTTCTTC.

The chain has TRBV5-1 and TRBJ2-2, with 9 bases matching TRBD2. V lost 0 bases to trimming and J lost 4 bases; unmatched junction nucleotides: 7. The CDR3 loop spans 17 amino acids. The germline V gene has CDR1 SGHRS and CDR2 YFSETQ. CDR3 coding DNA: TGCGCCAGCAGCTTGGAGGCGCTAGCGGGACGCACCGGGGAGCTGTTTTTT. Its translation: CASSLEALAGRTGELFF.

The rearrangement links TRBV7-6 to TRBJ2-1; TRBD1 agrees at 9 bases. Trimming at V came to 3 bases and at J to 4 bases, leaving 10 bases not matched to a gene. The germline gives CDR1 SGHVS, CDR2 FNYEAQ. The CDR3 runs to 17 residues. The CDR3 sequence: CASSLELGQGRYNEQFF. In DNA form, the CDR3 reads TGTGCCAGCAGCTTGGAATTGGGACAGGGTCGGTACAATGAGCAGTTCTTC.

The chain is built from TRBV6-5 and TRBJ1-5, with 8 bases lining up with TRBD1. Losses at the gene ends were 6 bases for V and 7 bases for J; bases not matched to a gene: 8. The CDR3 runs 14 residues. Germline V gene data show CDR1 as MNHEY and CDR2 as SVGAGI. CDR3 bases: TGTGCCAGCAGACGCGACAGGGGAGTGCAGCCCCAGCATTTT. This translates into CASRRDRGVQPQHF.

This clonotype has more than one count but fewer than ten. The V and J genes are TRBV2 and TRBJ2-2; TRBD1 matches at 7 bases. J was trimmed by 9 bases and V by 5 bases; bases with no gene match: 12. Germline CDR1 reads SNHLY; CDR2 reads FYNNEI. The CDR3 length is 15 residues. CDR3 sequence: CASSTTDRAQRELFF. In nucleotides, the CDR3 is TGTGCCAGCAGTACTACCGACAGGGCGCAGAGGGAGCTGTTTTTT.

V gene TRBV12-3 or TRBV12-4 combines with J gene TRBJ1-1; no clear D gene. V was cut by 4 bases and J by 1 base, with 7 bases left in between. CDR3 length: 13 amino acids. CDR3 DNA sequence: TGTGCCAGCAGTTCCTGGTCGAACACTGAAGCTTTCTTT. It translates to CASSSWSNTEAFF.

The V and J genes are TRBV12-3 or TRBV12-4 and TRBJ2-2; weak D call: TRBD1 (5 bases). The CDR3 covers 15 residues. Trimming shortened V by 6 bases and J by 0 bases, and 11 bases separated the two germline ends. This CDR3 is CASSRRETNTGELFF. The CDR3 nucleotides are TGTGCCAGCAGCCGCAGGGAAACGAACACCGGGGAGCTGTTTTTT.

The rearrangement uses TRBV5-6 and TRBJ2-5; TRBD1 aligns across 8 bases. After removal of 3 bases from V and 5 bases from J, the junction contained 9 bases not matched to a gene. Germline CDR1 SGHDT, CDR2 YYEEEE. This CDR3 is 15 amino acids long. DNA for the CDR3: TGTGCCAGCAGCTCGGGACAGGCAGGCGGGGAGACCCAGTACTTC. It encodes CASSSGQAGGETQYF.

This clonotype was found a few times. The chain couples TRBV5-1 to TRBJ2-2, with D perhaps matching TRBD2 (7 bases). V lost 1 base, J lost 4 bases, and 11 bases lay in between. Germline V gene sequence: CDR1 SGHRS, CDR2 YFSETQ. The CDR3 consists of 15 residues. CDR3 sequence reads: CASSLRGGTTGELFF. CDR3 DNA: TGCGCCAGCAGCTTGCGCGGGGGCACCACCGGGGAGCTGTTTTTT.

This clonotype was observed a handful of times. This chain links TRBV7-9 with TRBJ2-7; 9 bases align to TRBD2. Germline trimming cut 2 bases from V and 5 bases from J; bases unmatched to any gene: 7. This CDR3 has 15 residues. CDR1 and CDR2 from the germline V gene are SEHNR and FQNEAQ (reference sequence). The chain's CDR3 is CASSLFAGGPHEQYF. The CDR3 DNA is TGTGCCAGCAGCTTATTTGCGGGAGGGCCCCACGAGCAGTACTTC.

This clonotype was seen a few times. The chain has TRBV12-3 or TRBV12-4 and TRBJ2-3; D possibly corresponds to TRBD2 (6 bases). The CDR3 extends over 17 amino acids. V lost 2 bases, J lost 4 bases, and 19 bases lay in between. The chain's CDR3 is CASSLTTAVLAADTQYF. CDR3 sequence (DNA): TGTGCCAGCAGTTTAACAACGGCCGTACTAGCAGCAGATACGCAGTATTTT.

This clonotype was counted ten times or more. CDR3 protein: CAISEPQRTGTGELFF. DNA of the CDR3: TGTGCCATCAGTGAGCCGCAGCGGACCGGGACCGGGGAGCTGTTTTTT. The chain is built from TRBV10-3 and TRBJ2-2; D may be TRBD2 (5 bases). Trimming left V 2 bases short and J 5 bases short, with 15 bases between. The CDR3 is made up of 16 amino acids. Germline CDR1 reads ENHRY; CDR2 reads SYGVKD.

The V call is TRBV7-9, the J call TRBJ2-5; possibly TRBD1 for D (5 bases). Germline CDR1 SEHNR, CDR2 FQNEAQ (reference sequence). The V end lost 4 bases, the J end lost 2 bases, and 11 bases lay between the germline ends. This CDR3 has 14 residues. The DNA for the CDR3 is TGTGCCAGCAGCTCGGAGACAGAACAAGAGACCCAGTACTTC. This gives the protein CASSSETEQETQYF. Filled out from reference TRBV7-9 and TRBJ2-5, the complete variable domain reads DTGVSQNPRHKITKRGQNVTFRCDPISEHNRLYWYRQTLGQGPEFLTYFQNEAQLEKSRLLSDRFSAERPKGSFSTLEIQRTEQGDSAMYLCASSSETEQETQYFGPGTRLLVL.

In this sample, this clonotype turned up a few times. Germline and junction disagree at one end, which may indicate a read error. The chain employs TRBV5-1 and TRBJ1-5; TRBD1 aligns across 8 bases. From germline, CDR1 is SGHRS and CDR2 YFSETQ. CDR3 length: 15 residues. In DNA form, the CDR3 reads TGCTCCAGCAGACGTGGACAGGGAAGCAATCAGCCCCAGCATTTT. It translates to CSSRRGQGSNQPQHF.

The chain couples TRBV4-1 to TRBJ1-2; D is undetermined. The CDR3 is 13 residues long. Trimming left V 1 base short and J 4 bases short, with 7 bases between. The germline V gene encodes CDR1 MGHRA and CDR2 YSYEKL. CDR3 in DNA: TGCGCCAGCAGCCAAGCGTCCAGCTATGGCTACACCTTC. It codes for CASSQASSYGYTF.

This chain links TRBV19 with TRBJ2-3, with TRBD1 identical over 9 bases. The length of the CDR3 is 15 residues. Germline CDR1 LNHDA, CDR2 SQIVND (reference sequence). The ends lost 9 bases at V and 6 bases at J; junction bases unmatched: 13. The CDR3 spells CASAPGGQGRDTQYF. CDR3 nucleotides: TGTGCCAGCGCACCAGGGGGACAGGGCCGGGATACGCAGTATTTT.

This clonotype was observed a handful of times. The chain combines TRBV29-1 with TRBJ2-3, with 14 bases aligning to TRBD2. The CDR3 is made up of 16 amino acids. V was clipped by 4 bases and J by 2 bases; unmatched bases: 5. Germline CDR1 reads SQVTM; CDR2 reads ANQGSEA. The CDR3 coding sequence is TGCAGCGTTGCAGGACTAGCGGGGGGAGACACAGATACGCAGTATTTT. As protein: CSVAGLAGGDTDTQYF.

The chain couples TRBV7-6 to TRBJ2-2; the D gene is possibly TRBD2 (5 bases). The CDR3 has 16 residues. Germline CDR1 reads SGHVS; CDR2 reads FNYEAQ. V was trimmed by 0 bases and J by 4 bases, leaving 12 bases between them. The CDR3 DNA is TGTGCCAGCAGCTTAGCCGGGGAACCTCCCACCGGGGAGCTGTTTTTT. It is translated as CASSLAGEPPTGELFF.

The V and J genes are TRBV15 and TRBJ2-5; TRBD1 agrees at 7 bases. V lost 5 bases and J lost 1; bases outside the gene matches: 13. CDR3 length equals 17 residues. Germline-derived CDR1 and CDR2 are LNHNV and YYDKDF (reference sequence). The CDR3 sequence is CATSAPGRGPIQETQYF. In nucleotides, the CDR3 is TGTGCCACCAGCGCCCCAGGTAGGGGGCCGATCCAAGAGACCCAGTACTTC.

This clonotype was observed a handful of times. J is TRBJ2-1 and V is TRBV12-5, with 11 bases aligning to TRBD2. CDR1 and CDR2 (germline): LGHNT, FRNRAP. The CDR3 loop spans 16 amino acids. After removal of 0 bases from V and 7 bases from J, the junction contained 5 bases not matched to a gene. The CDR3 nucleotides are TGTGCTAGTGGTTTGGTACTCACTAGCGGGAGTAATGAGCAGTTCTTC. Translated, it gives CASGLVLTSGSNEQFF.

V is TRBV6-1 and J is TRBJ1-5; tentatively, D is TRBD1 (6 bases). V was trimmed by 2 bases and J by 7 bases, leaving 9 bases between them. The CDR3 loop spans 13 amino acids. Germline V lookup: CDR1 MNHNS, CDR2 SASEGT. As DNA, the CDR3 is TGTGCCAGCAGTGAATTTCAGGGGCAGCCCCAGCATTTT. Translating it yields CASSEFQGQPQHF.

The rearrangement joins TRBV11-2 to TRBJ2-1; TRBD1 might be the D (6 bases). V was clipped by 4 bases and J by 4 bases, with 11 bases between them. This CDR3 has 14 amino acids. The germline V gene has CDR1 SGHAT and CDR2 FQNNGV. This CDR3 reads CASSSLQGYNEQFF. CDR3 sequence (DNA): TGTGCCAGCAGCTCCCTACAGGGTTACAATGAGCAGTTCTTC.

CDR3 loop: CASSPQREGDEQYF. CDR3 nucleotides: TGTGCCAGCAGCCCTCAGCGGGAGGGCGATGAGCAGTATTTT. J is TRBJ2-3 and V is TRBV7-9, with 10 bases aligning to TRBD2. This CDR3 has 14 residues. The junction had 10 bases not matched to a gene; V was cut back by 5 bases and J by 11 bases. CDR1 and CDR2 from the germline V gene are SEHNR and FQNEAQ (reference sequence).

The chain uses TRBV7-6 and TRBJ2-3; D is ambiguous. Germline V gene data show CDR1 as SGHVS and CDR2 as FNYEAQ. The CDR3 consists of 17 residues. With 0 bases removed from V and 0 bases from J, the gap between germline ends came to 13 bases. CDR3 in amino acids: CASSLAPWTESTDTQYF. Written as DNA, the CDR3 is TGTGCCAGCAGCTTAGCCCCCTGGACCGAAAGCACAGATACGCAGTATTTT.